This TCR beta chain originates from a study of blood T cell repertoires in COVID-19. Study summary: Samples representing acute and convalescent COVID-19 were sourced from the United States, Italy and Spain. PBMCs, B-cell-depleted T cells, or T cells provided the cDNA or gDNA that made up the material.

Only in-frame clones appear in the TCRdb table, and some are missing; sequencing was by immunoSEQ multiplex PCR. The sample lists around 390,000 clones; more than 75% were seen once. This CDR3 has 15 amino acids. V lost 0 bases and J lost 4, with 12 bases in between. Germline CDR1 is KGHSY and CDR2 is FQNENV. The V and J genes are TRBV16 and TRBJ1-2; D might be TRBD1 (5 bases). The clonotype comes from a woman aged 45-59 years who had recovered from COVID-19. The sample consisted of PBMCs or T cells enriched from blood (not recorded which). The CDR3 is CASSQSGRGSYGYTF. In DNA form, the CDR3 reads TGTGCCAGCAGCCAATCTGGGCGGGGGAGCTATGGCTACACCTTC.